Listed below are T cell receptor beta chains from one sample, sequenced in a study of CD8+ T cells in alopecia areata. Data came from immunoSEQ multiplex PCR; TCRdb stores just in-frame clones and leaves some out. The sample lists about 160,000 clones, around 47% occurring once. Sequencing input: CD4+ T cells sorted from blood. The receptors originated from a human donor with alopecia areata. The CDR3 runs from the conserved cysteine through the conserved F or W. A D gene is named only where the DNA matches it firmly. The size of a clone is reported for some rows only, either as once, few or many, or as a class for expanded clones.

d_call: NA; v_call: TRBV5-1; clone_size: NA; j_call: TRBJ2-3; cdr3_nt: TGCGCCAGCAGCTCGGGAATCCCAGATACGCAGTATTTT; cdr3_aa: CASSSGIPDTQYF
d_call: TRBD1; v_call: TRBV29-1; clone_size: few; j_call: TRBJ2-7; cdr3_nt: TGCAGCGGGGGGACAGGGCCCGGGGGCGGGTACTACGAGCAGTACTTC; cdr3_aa: CSGGTGPGGGYYEQYF
d_call: NA; v_call: TRBV28; clone_size: NA; j_call: TRBJ1-1; cdr3_nt: TGTGCCAGCTTAGGAGACACTGAAGCTTTCTTT; cdr3_aa: CASLGDTEAFF
d_call: TRBD1; v_call: TRBV4-1; clone_size: few; j_call: TRBJ2-1; cdr3_nt: TGCGCCAGCAGCCAAGGACAAGGACAGGTTTTCCCCTACAATGAGCAGTTCTTC; cdr3_aa: CASSQGQGQVFPYNEQFF
d_call: NA; v_call: TRBV5-1; clone_size: NA; j_call: TRBJ1-1; cdr3_nt: TGCGCCAGCAGCACCGGACCCAGGAATGAAGCTTTCTTT; cdr3_aa: CASSTGPRNEAFF
d_call: NA; v_call: TRBV5-1; clone_size: NA; j_call: TRBJ2-3; cdr3_nt: TGCGCCAGCAGCTCTAGACCCGGGACACAGAGCGCAGATACGCAGTATTTT; cdr3_aa: CASSSRPGTQSADTQYF
d_call: NA; v_call: TRBV2; clone_size: NA; j_call: TRBJ2-1; cdr3_nt: TGTGCCAGCAGGACGGGGACTTCCTACAATGAGCAGTTCTTC; cdr3_aa: CASRTGTSYNEQFF
d_call: NA; v_call: TRBV29-1; clone_size: few; j_call: TRBJ1-1; cdr3_nt: TGCAGCGTCCGTCGTTTTTCAGCGACGAGAAGGAGGACTGAAGCTTTCTTT; cdr3_aa: CSVRRFSATRRRTEAFF
d_call: NA; v_call: TRBV18; clone_size: few; j_call: TRBJ1-1; cdr3_nt: TGTGCCAGCTCACCAAAGACTACTCTGGGCACTGAAGCTTTCTTT; cdr3_aa: CASSPKTTLGTEAFF
d_call: NA; v_call: TRBV2; clone_size: NA; j_call: TRBJ1-5; cdr3_nt: TGTGCCAGCAGCGGTTCTATTAGCAATCAGCCCCAGCATTTT; cdr3_aa: CASSGSISNQPQHF
d_call: NA; v_call: TRBV6-5; clone_size: NA; j_call: TRBJ2-1; cdr3_nt: TGTGCCAGCAGTTACTCGGGTCTAGCCTACTACAATGAGCAGTTCTTC; cdr3_aa: CASSYSGLAYYNEQFF
d_call: TRBD1; v_call: TRBV29-1; clone_size: NA; j_call: TRBJ2-7; cdr3_nt: TGCAGCGTTGCGGGACAGGGTGGTTATTCTGGCGAGCAGTACTTC; cdr3_aa: CSVAGQGGYSGEQYF
d_call: TRBD2; v_call: TRBV9; clone_size: NA; j_call: TRBJ2-1; cdr3_nt: TGTGCCAGCAACATAGCGGGAGGGACCTACAATGAGCAGTTCTTC; cdr3_aa: CASNIAGGTYNEQFF
d_call: TRBD1; v_call: TRBV5-1; clone_size: NA; j_call: TRBJ1-2; cdr3_nt: TGCGCCAGCAGCTTCCCCGGGACAGACGCTGGCTACACCTTC; cdr3_aa: CASSFPGTDAGYTF
d_call: NA; v_call: TRBV6-1; clone_size: few; j_call: TRBJ1-2; cdr3_nt: TGTGCCAGCACGGGCCTTACCCTCAAGGGAGGCTACACCTTC; cdr3_aa: CASTGLTLKGGYTF
d_call: NA; v_call: TRBV7-2; clone_size: few; j_call: TRBJ2-7; cdr3_nt: TGTGCCAGCAGCTTCGGTGGGGCGAGGTCCTACGAGCAGTACTTC; cdr3_aa: CASSFGGARSYEQYF
d_call: NA; v_call: TRBV5-1; clone_size: once; j_call: TRBJ2-3; cdr3_nt: TGCGCCAGCAGCTTGGAGCGCACAGATACGCAGTATTTT; cdr3_aa: CASSLERTDTQYF